A single sample is the source of the 26 T cell receptor beta chains below, sequenced in a study of blood T cell repertoires in COVID-19. Profiling relied on immunoSEQ multiplex PCR, and the TCRdb table lists in-frame clones only, not all of them. This table holds more than 300,000 clones, about nine tenths found once. Sequencing was done on a sample of PBMCs or T cells enriched from blood (not recorded which). Source of these receptors: a woman in her late teens or twenties who had recovered from COVID-19.

The V and J genes are TRBV11-1 and TRBJ2-3; possible D gene TRBD2, 6 bases. There are 14 residues in the CDR3. Germline assignment: CDR1 SGHAT and CDR2 FQDESV (reference sequence). V shed 7 bases and J shed 0 bases, with 11 bases lying between them. The CDR3 coding sequence is TGTGCCAGCACGGGGGAAGCTAGCACAGATACGCAGTATTTT. This codes for CASTGEASTDTQYF.

The V gene is TRBV9, the J gene TRBJ1-4; D is unresolved. Looked up from germline, CDR1 is SGDLS and CDR2 is YYNGEE. The V and J ends lost 4 bases and 6 bases respectively, with 19 bases between them. This CDR3 has 16 amino acids. The CDR3 region is CASSPYPGREYEKLFF. In DNA, the CDR3 is TGTGCCAGCAGCCCCTACCCCGGGCGGGAATATGAAAAACTGTTTTTT. Supplemented by reference TRBV9 and TRBJ1-4, the full variable domain reads DSGVTQTPKHLITATGQRVTLRCSPRSGDLSVYWYQQSLDQGLQFLIQYYNGEERAKGNILERFSAQQFPDLHSELNLSSLELGDSALYFCASSPYPGREYEKLFFGSGTQLSVL.

About this clone itself: Other DNA sequences within the sample encode an identical CDR3. The V gene is TRBV2, the J gene TRBJ1-2; perhaps TRBD1 as D (5 bases). Germline V CDR1 and CDR2: SNHLY, FYNNEI. V was pared by 4 bases and J by 7 bases, with 10 bases between. The CDR3 runs to 12 residues. The CDR3 DNA reads TGTGCCAGCAGTGGGCAGGGTGGTGGCTACACCTTC. Residues: CASSGQGGGYTF.

V usage is TRBV10-3 and J usage is TRBJ1-5; maybe TRBD1 (5 bases). Between the trimmed V and J ends, which lost 6 bases and 4 bases, there was a span of 10 bases. The CDR3 has 13 amino acids. CDR1 is ENHRY and CDR2 is SYGVKD in the germline V gene. This CDR3 reads CAIREPGNQPQHF. The DNA of the CDR3 is TGTGCCATCAGGGAACCAGGGAATCAGCCCCAGCATTTT.

This clone occurred many times. CDR3 sequence: CASSIMDSANTGELFF. CDR3 nucleotides: TGTGCCAGCAGTATTATGGACAGCGCGAACACCGGGGAGCTGTTTTTT. The chain joins TRBV2 to TRBJ2-2, with D possibly TRBD1 on 6 matching bases. Germline assignment: CDR1 SNHLY and CDR2 FYNNEI. V shed 5 bases and J shed 0 bases, with 13 bases lying between them. CDR3 length equals 16 residues.

This chain links TRBV10-3 with TRBJ1-2; 7 bases agree with TRBD1. The CDR3 consists of 17 residues. V dropped 10 bases and J dropped 0; count of bases not matched to a gene: 17. Germline CDR1 and CDR2: ENHRY and SYGVKD. CDR3 protein: CATRSQTGQRANYGYTF. As DNA, the CDR3 is TGTGCCACCCGCTCCCAGACAGGGCAGAGAGCTAACTATGGCTACACCTTC.

V gene TRBV18 combines with J gene TRBJ2-5; D uncertain. Deletions cut 6 bases from V and 5 bases from J, with 16 bases between. Germline V gene sequence: CDR1 KGHSH, CDR2 LQKENI. The CDR3 contains 14 residues. The CDR3 loop reads CASSPLPAGETQYF. CDR3 sequence (DNA): TGTGCCAGCTCTCCCCTCCCCGCCGGGGAGACCCAGTACTTC.

V gene TRBV4-1 combines with J gene TRBJ1-2; D might be TRBD1 (6 bases). This CDR3 has 15 amino acids. Germline V gene sequence: CDR1 MGHRA, CDR2 YSYEKL. V was trimmed by 4 bases and J by 6 bases, leaving 18 bases between them. Written as DNA, the CDR3 is TGCGCCAGCAGCCCTCTCCCGACAGGAACAGATGGCTACACCTTC. It yields the protein CASSPLPTGTDGYTF.

J is TRBJ1-6 and V is TRBV28, with 9 nucleotides matching TRBD1. The CDR3 extends over 12 amino acids. Per germline, CDR1 MDHEN and CDR2 SYDVKM. Unmatched junction bases numbered 4, after V lost 9 bases and J lost 10 bases. This CDR3 reads CASQTGGSPLHF. In nucleotides, the CDR3 is TGTGCCAGTCAGACAGGGGGATCACCCCTCCACTTT.

This clone was seen once. The V and J genes are TRBV5-1 and TRBJ1-3, with D possibly matching TRBD1 (5 bases). The CDR3 totals 15 residues. Between the trimmed V and J ends, which lost 1 base and 4 bases, there was a span of 12 bases. Germline assignment: CDR1 SGHRS and CDR2 YFSETQ. The CDR3 bases are TGCGCCAGCAGCTTGAGGCGGGGGTCCGGAAACACCATATATTTT. Its protein is CASSLRRGSGNTIYF.

The chain employs TRBV30 and TRBJ1-3, with 8 bases matching TRBD1. This CDR3 contains 15 residues. Trimming removed 0 bases from V and 2 bases from J; junction bases left unmatched: 3. The germline V gene encodes CDR1 GTSNPN and CDR2 SVGIG (reference sequence). The CDR3 loop reads CAWSVATGAGNTIYF. The DNA for the CDR3 is TGTGCCTGGAGTGTTGCGACAGGGGCTGGAAACACCATATATTTT.

This clone has a single count. CDR3 amino acids: CASSPSWDRAGSPLHF. The CDR3, as DNA: TGTGCCAGCAGCCCTAGCTGGGACAGGGCAGGTTCACCCCTCCACTTT. The genes are TRBV7-2 and TRBJ1-6, with 9 bases that match TRBD1. Germline trimming cut 5 bases from V and 9 bases from J; bases unmatched to any gene: 11. Looked up from germline, CDR1 is SGHTA and CDR2 is FQGNSA. CDR3 length equals 16 residues.

The chain employs TRBV7-9 and TRBJ1-3, with 9 bases matching TRBD1. Germline V gene data show CDR1 as SEHNR and CDR2 as FQNEAQ (reference sequence). The CDR3 sequence is 15 residues long. Trimming removed 6 bases from V and 3 bases from J; junction bases left unmatched: 6. As DNA, the CDR3 is TGTGCCAGCAGACGTACAGGGGGCGTTGGAAACACCATATATTTT. It encodes CASRRTGGVGNTIYF.

V and J are TRBV2 and TRBJ2-2; D perhaps matches TRBD1 (6 bases). The V end was cut by 6 bases, the J end by 2 bases, with 19 bases between. In germline, CDR1 is SNHLY, CDR2 FYNNEI. The CDR3 runs 17 residues. For the CDR3, the DNA is TGTGCCAGCAGGCGCCACAGGGATTCTTATAACACCGGGGAGCTGTTTTTT. Translating it yields CASRRHRDSYNTGELFF.

V and J are TRBV19 and TRBJ2-7, with 8 positions matching TRBD1. V trimming: 5 bases; J trimming: 2 bases; junction bases outside the gene matches: 8. CDR1 and CDR2 (germline): LNHDA, SQIVND (reference sequence). There are 15 residues in the CDR3. In nucleotides, the CDR3 is TGTGCCAGTAGTCCGGACAGGGCTACACCCTACGAGCAGTACTTC. Its translation is CASSPDRATPYEQYF.

This clone was found a few times. The gene calls are TRBV19 and TRBJ1-5, with a possible D match to TRBD1 (5 bases). CDR3 length: 14 residues. V was trimmed by 7 bases and J by 2 bases, leaving 12 bases between them. Germline V gives CDR1 LNHDA, CDR2 SQIVND (reference sequence). CDR3 loop: CASTGRRGNQPQHF. The CDR3 nucleotides are TGTGCCAGTACAGGGCGAAGGGGCAATCAGCCCCAGCATTTT.

The chain recombines TRBV10-1 with TRBJ2-1; 9 nucleotides match TRBD2. The V gene end was trimmed by 0 bases and the J gene end by 7 bases; junction bases not matched to a gene: 7. The CDR3 extends over 16 amino acids. Germline V gene sequence: CDR1 WNHNN, CDR2 SYGVQD (reference sequence). The CDR3 is CASSESLTSGFNEQFF. For the CDR3, the DNA is TGCGCCAGCAGTGAGTCGCTTACTAGCGGGTTTAATGAGCAGTTCTTC.

CDR3 in amino acids: CASLPGQGFGSGNTIYF. CDR3 nucleotides: TGTGCCAGCTTACCGGGACAGGGGTTTGGGTCTGGAAACACCATATATTTT. The chain links TRBV11-2 to TRBJ1-3, with 10 positions matching TRBD1. Germline V gene sequence: CDR1 SGHAT, CDR2 FQNNGV. V lost 8 bases, J lost 1 base, and 11 bases stayed unmatched. CDR3 size: 17 residues.

The rearrangement links TRBV10-3 to TRBJ2-3, with D possibly matching TRBD2 (5 bases). V was cut by 3 bases and J by 6 bases, with 10 bases left in between. CDR1 is ENHRY and CDR2 is SYGVKD in the germline V gene. The CDR3 has 13 amino acids. Here the CDR3 DNA reads TGTGCCATCAGTGACCTTGTAGCGGATACGCAGTATTTT. Protein sequence: CAISDLVADTQYF.

This chain joins TRBV27 and TRBJ2-3, with D maybe TRBD1 (5 bases). CDR3 size: 13 residues. CDR1 is MNHEY and CDR2 is SMNVEV in the germline V gene (reference sequence). V was shortened by 5 bases and J by 4 bases, with 10 bases between the two germline ends. CDR3 protein: CASSHQGADTQYF. The CDR3 DNA follows: TGTGCCAGCAGTCATCAGGGCGCAGATACGCAGTATTTT.

V usage is TRBV30 and J usage is TRBJ2-2; D unresolved. Trimming took off 0 bases at V and 1 base at J, with 9 bases between the two ends. Per the germline V gene, CDR1 is GTSNPN and CDR2 is SVGIG (reference sequence). The CDR3 spans 15 residues. CDR3 sequence: CAWSVTLRNTGELFF. In DNA form, the CDR3 reads TGTGCCTGGAGTGTCACCCTAAGGAACACCGGGGAGCTGTTTTTT.

The gene calls are TRBV6-5 and TRBJ2-7; D is unresolved. CDR3 length: 15 amino acids. The germline V and J ends were trimmed by 0 bases and 2 bases, with 11 bases remaining between them. CDR1 and CDR2 (germline): MNHEY, SVGAGI. The CDR3 nucleotides are TGTGCCAGCAGTTACTCCCATGCGCTCCCCTACGAGCAGTACTTC. It translates to CASSYSHALPYEQYF.

The rearrangement uses TRBV11-1 and TRBJ2-6; D gene uncertain. The V end was cut by 5 bases, the J end by 0 bases, with 11 bases between. Germline lookup yields CDR1 SGHAT and CDR2 FQDESV (reference sequence). The CDR3 is 16 residues long. CDR3 DNA sequence: TGTGCCAGCAGCCTGGATGACATCTCTGGGGCCAACGTCCTGACTTTC. Translated, it gives CASSLDDISGANVLTF.

The gene calls are TRBV7-3 and TRBJ2-1, with TRBD2 matching over 10 bases. The CDR3 runs 15 residues. Germline CDR1 SGHTA, CDR2 FQGTGA. The V segment lost 5 bases and the J segment 6 bases; nucleotides outside the gene matches: 7. The CDR3, as DNA: TGTGCCAGCAGCAGAAGAGCTAGCGGGAGCAATGAGCAGTTCTTC. It codes for CASSRRASGSNEQFF.

This sequence joins TRBV19 and TRBJ1-3; D uncertain. Trimming removed 3 bases at V and 0 bases at J, with 9 bases between. Germline V CDR1 and CDR2: LNHDA, SQIVND (reference sequence). This CDR3 region has 15 residues. CDR3 in DNA: TGTGCCAGTAGTATCTCAACAGTCTCTGGAAACACCATATATTTT. It specifies CASSISTVSGNTIYF.

The chain combines TRBV15 with TRBJ1-6, with D tentatively TRBD1 (6 bases). Per germline, CDR1 LNHNV and CDR2 YYDKDF (reference sequence). The CDR3 spans 18 residues. V was pared by 1 base and J by 8 bases, with 21 bases between. The CDR3 DNA reads as TGTGCCACCAGCAGAGGCTTTATCTACAGGGAGCAGGATTCACCCCTCCACTTT. Its translation: CATSRGFIYREQDSPLHF.